These 19 T cell receptor beta chains originate from one sample sequenced in a study of tumor-infiltrating lymphocytes in primary liver carcinoma. Both blood RNA, taken from unsorted whole blood, and germline DNA were extracted. Reverse transcription of roughly 0.5 ug total RNA with a constant-region primer produced TCR beta cDNA. Three-round nested multiplex PCR performed with slightly modified ARM-PCR produced the TCR beta libraries. Investigators reported that the first two PCR rounds, at 10 to 11 cycles each, used TRBV1-TRBV30 forward primers with a C-beta reverse primer. TCRdb ran MiXCR on the multiplex PCR reads and lists one entry per CDR3 protein. Altogether approximately 310,000 distinct CDR3 sequences are present, approximately 65% being singletons, with the ten largest covering roughly 9%. Source material: peripheral blood. These receptors all come from a man aged 40-49 years with primary liver carcinoma and hepatitis B virus infection.

As to this clonotype: The junction departs from the called germline gene at one end, perhaps through a read error. The chain uses TRBV6-1 and TRBJ2-7; TRBD1 aligns across 8 bases. Looked up from germline, CDR1 is MNHNS and CDR2 is SASEGT. CDR3 length: 16 residues. The CDR3 sequence: CVSSPRRDRSSYEQYF. The CDR3 DNA is TGTGTCAGCAGCCCTCGTCGGGACAGGAGCTCCTACGAGCAGTACTTC.

As regards this clonotype: A junction boundary mismatches the germline segment, possibly from a read error. The chain uses TRBV11-2 and TRBJ2-1; D is tentatively TRBD1 or TRBD2 (5 bases each). CDR1 is SGHAT, CDR2 FQNNGV, per germline. The CDR3 has 13 amino acids. The DNA for the CDR3 is TGTGCCAGTAGTGAGGGACCTTACAATGAGCAGTGCTTC. Translated: CASSEGPYNEQCF.

In this sample, this clonotype turned up many times. This chain links TRBV6-2 or TRBV6-3 with TRBJ2-1; D perhaps matches TRBD2 (6 bases). Looked up from germline, CDR1 is MNHEY and CDR2 is SVGEGT. V was trimmed by 4 bases and J by 8 bases, leaving 6 bases between them. CDR3 length: 11 residues. In DNA, the CDR3 is TGTGCCAGCAGTTGGAGGGATGAGCAGTTCTTC. This encodes CASSWRDEQFF.

For this clonotype: Being one base from a much bigger clone, this may be a read error. The V and J genes are TRBV5-6 and TRBJ1-1, with no clear D. Trimming shortened V by 1 base and J by 10 bases, and 8 bases separated the two germline ends. The CDR3 consists of 11 residues. CDR1 is SGHDT, CDR2 YYEEEE, per germline. CDR3 DNA: TGTGCCAGCAGCTTGCGGGGTGCAGCTTTCTTT. Translation: CASSLRGAAFF.

Comment on this clonotype: This clone may be a read error of a much larger clone one base away. The chain carries TRBV10-3 and TRBJ1-4; D is unresolved. This CDR3 has 13 amino acids. CDR1 is ENHRY and CDR2 is SYGVKD in the germline V gene. The CDR3 DNA follows: TGTACCATCAAAGCGGGAACTAATGAAAAACTGTTTTTT. Translation: CTIKAGTNEKLFF.

This clonotype appeared a few times. Written as DNA, the CDR3 is TGTGCCATCAGTGAGTACCCGACAGGGGGGTCCTCCTACGAGCAGTACTTC. The encoded protein is CAISEYPTGGSSYEQYF. The rearrangement links TRBV10-3 to TRBJ2-7, with 9 bases fitting TRBD1. CDR3 length: 17 residues. With 1 base clipped from V and 0 bases from J, the junction kept 7 bases outside the gene matches. CDR1 is ENHRY and CDR2 is SYGVKD in the germline V gene.

This clonotype was seen repeatedly, ten times or more. CDR3 sequence: CASSWADLNTEAFF. Written as DNA, the CDR3 is TGCGCCAGCAGCTGGGCTGATCTGAACACTGAAGCTTTCTTT. This chain uses TRBV5-1 with TRBJ1-1; D is unresolved. The germline gives CDR1 SGHRS, CDR2 YFSETQ. V shed 3 bases and J shed 0 bases, with 9 bases lying between them. CDR3 length: 14 residues. Using reference TRBV5-1 and TRBJ1-1 for the parts outside the CDR3, the full variable domain is KAGVTQTPRYLIKTRGQQVTLSCSPISGHRSVSWYQQTPGQGLQFLFEYFSETQRNKGNFPGRFSGRQFSNSRSEMNVSTLELGDSALYLCASSWADLNTEAFFGQGTRLTVV.

The count of this clonotype is one. This may stem from a read error, because a much larger clone lies one nucleotide away. This chain connects TRBV29-1 to TRBJ2-5; the D gene is possibly TRBD2 (7 bases). This CDR3 is built from 16 residues. Germline CDR1 is SQVTM and CDR2 is ANQGSEA. The CDR3 sequence: CNVEDLGGGGQETQYF. CDR3 sequence (DNA): TGCAACGTTGAAGATTTAGGGGGAGGGGGTCAAGAGACCCAGTACTTC.

Remarks on this clonotype: This clone may be a read error of a much larger clone one base away. The chain is built from TRBV14 and TRBJ2-2, with D tentatively TRBD1 (5 bases). The CDR3 covers 13 residues. Germline CDR1 is SGHDN and CDR2 is FVKESK. The CDR3 DNA follows: TGTGCCAGCAGCCGACAGATCACCGAGGAGCTGTTTTTT. Translation gives CASSRQITEELFF.

Turning to this clonotype: A much larger clone lies one base from this, so it may be a read error. The V call is TRBV10-3, the J call TRBJ2-2, with 7 bases matching TRBD2. Germline values: CDR1 ENHRY, CDR2 SYGVKD. This CDR3 has 13 amino acids. CDR3 bases: TGTGCCGCGCGCGGGAGCGGGACCGAGGAGCTGTTTTTT. This gives the protein CAARGSGTEELFF.

Note on this clonotype: Germline is not matched at one junction end, which may reflect a read error. The V gene is TRBV6-2 or TRBV6-3, the J gene TRBJ2-1; 11 nucleotides line up with TRBD2. Germline lookup yields CDR1 MNHEY and CDR2 SVGEGT. This CDR3 comprises 16 residues. The CDR3 sequence is CASSHSRVAGGFEQFF. The CDR3 coding sequence is TGTGCCAGCAGTCACTCGAGGGTAGCGGGGGGGTTCGAGCAGTTCTTC.

To note about this clonotype: The junction departs from the called germline gene at one end, perhaps through a read error. The J gene is TRBJ2-3, the V gene TRBV6-5; the match to TRBD2 covers 15 bases. Germline CDR1 reads MNHEY; CDR2 reads SVGAGI. This CDR3 has 19 amino acids. The CDR3 protein is CASSPRTSGRARFSNTQYF. The CDR3 coding sequence is TGTGCCAGTAGCCCTCGGACTAGCGGGAGGGCCAGATTTTCGAATACACAGTATTTT.

The chain links TRBV9 to TRBJ2-1; 9 bases fit TRBD2. Trimming cost V 0 bases and J 9 bases; bases outside gene matches: 7. CDR1 and CDR2 (germline): SGDLS, YYNGEE. This CDR3 comprises 15 residues. The CDR3 DNA follows: TGTGCCAGCAGCGTAGGGGGGGCTAGCGGGGTTGAGCAGTTCTTC. Amino acid sequence: CASSVGGASGVEQFF.

Comments on this clonotype: A clone one base away is much larger, so this may be a read error. The chain couples TRBV6-5 to TRBJ1-1, with TRBD1 matching over 7 bases. Germline V gene sequence: CDR1 MNHEY, CDR2 SVGAGI. The CDR3 contains 16 residues. As DNA, the CDR3 is TGTACCAGCAGTTACTCGCCGACAGGGATGGGGACTGAAGCTTTCTTT. Its protein product is CTSSYSPTGMGTEAFF.

At least ten counts were recorded for this clonotype. V usage is TRBV6-5 and J usage is TRBJ2-1; 7 bases match TRBD2. Per germline, CDR1 MNHEY and CDR2 SVGAGI. CDR3 length: 15 amino acids. V lost 4 bases, J lost 5 bases, and 8 bases stayed unmatched. The CDR3 region is CASSWSGTLDNEQFF. CDR3 nucleotide sequence: TGTGCCAGCAGTTGGAGCGGGACCCTAGACAATGAGCAGTTCTTC.

In the case of this clonotype: This may stem from a read error, because a much larger clone lies one nucleotide away. The chain uses TRBV5-4 and TRBJ2-7; the D gene is possibly TRBD1 (5 bases). Germline assignment: CDR1 SGHNT and CDR2 YYREEE (reference sequence). The CDR3 is 13 residues long. The germline V and J ends were trimmed by 0 bases and 7 bases, with 11 bases remaining between them. DNA for the CDR3: TGTGCCAGCAGCTTGGAAGGGGTGGGTGAGCAGTACTTC. It is translated as CASSLEGVGEQYF.

This clonotype came up a few times. The V call is TRBV6-2 or TRBV6-3, the J call TRBJ2-7, with 7 bases lining up with TRBD2. From germline, CDR1 is MNHEY and CDR2 SVGEGT. J was trimmed by 0 bases and V by 6 bases; bases with no gene match: 5. The CDR3 has 14 residues. CDR3 in amino acids: CASSYRTSSYEQYF. CDR3 sequence (DNA): TGTGCCAGCAGCTACCGGACTAGCTCCTACGAGCAGTACTTC.

Notes on this clonotype: A read error may be the cause here, since a much bigger clone is one base away. This chain joins TRBV6-2 or TRBV6-3 and TRBJ2-1; D may be TRBD1 or TRBD2 (5 bases each). The CDR3 extends over 15 amino acids. The V gene's germline CDR1 is MNHEY and CDR2 SVGEGT. V was trimmed by 3 bases and J by 10 bases, leaving 19 bases between them. CDR3 in amino acids: CASSYSLMGVGEQFF. The CDR3 nucleotides are TGTGCCAGCAGTTATTCTTTGATGGGGGTGGGAGAGCAGTTCTTC.

The rearrangement uses TRBV14 and TRBJ2-2; 8 bases are a match to TRBD2. CDR3 size: 18 residues. CDR1 SGHDN and CDR2 FVKESK come from the germline V gene. With 3 bases clipped from V and 4 bases from J, the junction kept 13 bases outside the gene matches. The CDR3 here is CASSHDRIAGSVTGELFF. The CDR3 DNA reads TGTGCCAGCAGCCATGATCGGATAGCGGGATCGGTCACCGGGGAGCTGTTTTTT.